The present T cell receptor (beta chain) was sequenced within a study of T cells in Graves' hyperthyroidism and ophthalmopathy. As for the study in general: Peripheral blood was drawn at first diagnosis, prior to all treatment. Study results and limitations: Blood shared most expanded thyroid clonotypes above 0.001. Ophthalmopathy was predicted by the model a median of around 5.9 months ahead of onset.

Graves' hyperthyroidism was deemed stable absent ophthalmopathy progression within 18 months. V shed 2 bases and J shed 8 bases, with 6 bases lying between them. Germline CDR1 and CDR2: MNHEY and SVGEGT. This CDR3 is built from 11 residues. The investigators amplified TCR beta CDR3 regions from RNA transcripts. A set of HTBI primers served as the primers for a first-round RT-PCR of the TCR CDR3. TCRdb passed the multiplex PCR reads through MiXCR, listing each CDR3 protein once. The data show a few hundred thousand distinct CDR3 sequences, around a quarter seen once. About this clonotype: No antigen is known for it.

Sequences were obtained from blood. The receptor's source is a man aged 50-60 years with Graves' hyperthyroidism. This chain uses TRBV6-2 or TRBV6-3 with TRBJ1-1; no clear D. The CDR3 reads CASSYASEAFF. The CDR3 bases are TGTGCCAGCAGTTACGCCTCGGAAGCTTTCTTT.